This T cell receptor (beta chain) originates from a study of blood T cells in healthy people across ages (dated by TCRdb to 2013 to 2016). Turning to the overall study: Template switching captured roughly one uniquely barcoded TCR beta cDNA molecule per two T cells in model experiments. Age-related changes in TCR beta repertoire diversity were measured in the study by deep sequencing normalized with unique cDNA molecular identifiers. The donors were split into four age groups: young (average around 17 years), middle-aged (about 40), aged (more than 60) and long-lived (approximately 80). To avoid experimental bias, donors of different ages were spread randomly across the sequencing lanes. Using the same blood draw, the study looked at two additional independent replicas of 1 million unique cDNA reads for two donors, one aged 18 to 30 and the other aged 80 or older.

To prepare the library, 5' RACE was applied. Sequencing was carried out with an Illumina HiSeq 2500. The second PCR ran for about 6 to 12 cycles and used a J-beta primer mix along with a sample-barcoded 5' primer. A unique molecular identifier was introduced onto each TCR beta cDNA molecule by a template-switch 5' adaptor carrying 12 random nucleotides. At least 2.5 million CDR3-containing paired-end reads were obtained from each sample. First-strand cDNA was synthesized from all RNA with the Mint cDNA synthesis kit, primed by a TRBC-specific oligonucleotide. All cDNA was treated with uracil-DNA glycosylase and then went through a first 18-cycle PCR with the universal primers M1SS and BC2_uni_R. The source study handled its data this way. Normalization of each sample was performed by random selection of 1 million high-quality reads, each carrying a distinct molecular identifier. Instead of being binned into consensus sequences, reads with shared molecular identifiers were discarded. MiTCR, set to a Q25 quality threshold and the strictest error-elimination algorithm, was used for CDR3 identification, clonotype clustering and error correction. A nonparametric unseen species model using Euler transformation provided a lower-bound estimate of total TCR beta diversity. TCRdb reprocessed the public reads (quality trimming at Q25 with fastp, clone calling with MiXCR) and kept in-frame beta chains. Under each unique CDR3 protein, matching rows form one entry showing the most common genes and DNA. These V and J calls are TCRdb output, not the study's own analysis. Across this sample there are about 780,000 distinct CDR3 sequences, with around 45% seen only once. The top ten constitute approximately 18% of the sample.

Its CDR3 holds 16 amino acids, cysteine through phenylalanine. The DNA shown is the 48-base CDR3, in frame from base 1. The germline V gene gives CDR1 as LGHNA and CDR2 as YNFKEQ. Ends trimmed: V by 0 bases, J by 6 bases; bases unmatched to a gene: 7. Donors were about 36 systemically healthy Caucasian individuals from Russia aged roughly 6 to 100 years. About 9.8 milliliters of peripheral blood were drawn from each donor into EDTA-treated Vacutainer tubes. Ficoll-Paque density-gradient centrifugation was used to isolate PBMCs, with at least 6 million per sample. Trizol reagent was used to extract total RNA from PBMCs, with at least 6 micrograms per sample. For every donor, an aliquot of PBMCs went through flow cytometry to measure the percentages of naive CD45RAhigh/CD27high T cells. On this clonotype: Its antigen remains unidentified. No clone much larger than this one lies a single base away; base qualities are absent.

General conclusions and limits of the study: As age increased, observed TCR beta diversity per million T cells dropped in a roughly linear way, and a significant reduction was already evident by age roughly 36. Estimates of total diversity based on one million sequenced T cells were regarded as lower bounds and as underestimates. Observed TCR beta diversity correlated strongly with the percentage of naive T cells measured by flow cytometry. The CMV infection status of donors was not known, potentially confounding age-related changes in expanded clonotypes. Compared with the aged group, more naive CD4+ T cells, fewer expanded clones and increased TCR diversity were shown by the long-lived group, suggesting age selection. Bulk unsorted PBMC profiling prevented conclusive comparison of naive and antigen-experienced compartments.

Sequencing input: blood. The chain is made from TRBV4-2 and TRBJ2-1; 8 bases in between match TRBD2. The receptor was derived from a man older than 75 in good health. CDR3 region: CASSQDFQREFNEQFF. The sequenced DNA is TGTGCCAGCAGCCAAGATTTCCAGCGGGAGTTCAATGAGCAGTTCTTC.